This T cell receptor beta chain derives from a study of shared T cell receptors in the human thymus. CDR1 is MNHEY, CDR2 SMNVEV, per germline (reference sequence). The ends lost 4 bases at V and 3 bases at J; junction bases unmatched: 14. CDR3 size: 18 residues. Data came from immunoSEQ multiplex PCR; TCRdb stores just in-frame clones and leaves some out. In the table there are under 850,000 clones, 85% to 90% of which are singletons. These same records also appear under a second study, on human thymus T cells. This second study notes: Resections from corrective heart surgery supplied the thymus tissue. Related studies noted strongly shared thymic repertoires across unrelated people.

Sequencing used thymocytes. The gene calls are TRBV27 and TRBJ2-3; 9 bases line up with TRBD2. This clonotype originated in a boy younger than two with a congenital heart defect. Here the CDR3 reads CASSSRTGSGSQTDTQYF. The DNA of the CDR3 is TGTGCCAGCAGTTCCAGAACCGGTAGCGGGAGCCAAACAGATACGCAGTATTTT.